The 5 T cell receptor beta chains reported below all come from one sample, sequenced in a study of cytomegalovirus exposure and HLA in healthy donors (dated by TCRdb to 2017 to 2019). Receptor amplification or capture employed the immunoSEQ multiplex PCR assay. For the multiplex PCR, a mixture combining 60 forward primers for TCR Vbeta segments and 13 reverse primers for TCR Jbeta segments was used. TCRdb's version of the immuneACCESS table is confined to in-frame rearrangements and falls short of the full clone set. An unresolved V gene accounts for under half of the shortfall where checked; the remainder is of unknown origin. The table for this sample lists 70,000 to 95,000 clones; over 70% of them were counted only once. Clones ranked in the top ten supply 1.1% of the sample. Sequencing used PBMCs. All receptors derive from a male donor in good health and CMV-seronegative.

In nucleotides, the CDR3 is TGCGCCAGAACAGACTCCTACGAGCAGTACTTC. Its protein is CARTDSYEQYF. The chain joins TRBV5-1 to TRBJ2-7; D uncertain. The CDR3 covers 11 residues. Trimming removed 8 bases from V and 0 bases from J, with 6 bases in between. CDR1 and CDR2 from the germline V gene are SGHRS and YFSETQ.

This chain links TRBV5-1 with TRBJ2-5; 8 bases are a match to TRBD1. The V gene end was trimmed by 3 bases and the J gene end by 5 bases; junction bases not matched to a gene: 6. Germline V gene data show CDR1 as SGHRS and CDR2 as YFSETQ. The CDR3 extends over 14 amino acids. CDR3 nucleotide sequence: TGCGCCAGCAGCTCGCGGACAGGGCTTGAGACCCAGTACTTC. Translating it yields CASSSRTGLETQYF.

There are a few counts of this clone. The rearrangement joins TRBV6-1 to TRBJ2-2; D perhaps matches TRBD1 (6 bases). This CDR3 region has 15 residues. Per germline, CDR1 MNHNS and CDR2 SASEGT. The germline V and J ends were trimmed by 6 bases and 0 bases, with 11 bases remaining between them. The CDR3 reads CASRGGQANTGELFF. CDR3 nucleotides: TGTGCCAGCAGAGGGGGACAAGCGAACACCGGGGAGCTGTTTTTT.

CDR3 protein: CASSLGTGKFLSNQPQHF. CDR3 bases: TGTGCCAGCAGCCTAGGGACAGGGAAGTTTCTGAGCAATCAGCCCCAGCATTTT. V gene TRBV7-3 combines with J gene TRBJ1-5; TRBD1 matches at 9 bases. Trimming at V came to 5 bases and at J to 1 base, leaving 12 bases not matched to a gene. Germline CDR1 SGHTA, CDR2 FQGTGA. The CDR3 has 18 amino acids.

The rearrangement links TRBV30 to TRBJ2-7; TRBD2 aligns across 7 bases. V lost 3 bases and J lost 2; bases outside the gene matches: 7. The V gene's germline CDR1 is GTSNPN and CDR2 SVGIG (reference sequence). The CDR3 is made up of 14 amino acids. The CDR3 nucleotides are TGTGCCTGGAGGGGAGGGCCAACTACCTACGAGCAGTACTTC. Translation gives CAWRGGPTTYEQYF. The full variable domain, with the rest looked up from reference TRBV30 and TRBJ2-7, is SQTIHQWPATLVQPVGSPLSLECTVEGTSNPNLYWYRQAAGRGLQLLFYSVGIGQISSEVPQNLSASRPQDRQFILSSKKLLLSDSGFYLCAWRGGPTTYEQYFGPGTRLTVT.